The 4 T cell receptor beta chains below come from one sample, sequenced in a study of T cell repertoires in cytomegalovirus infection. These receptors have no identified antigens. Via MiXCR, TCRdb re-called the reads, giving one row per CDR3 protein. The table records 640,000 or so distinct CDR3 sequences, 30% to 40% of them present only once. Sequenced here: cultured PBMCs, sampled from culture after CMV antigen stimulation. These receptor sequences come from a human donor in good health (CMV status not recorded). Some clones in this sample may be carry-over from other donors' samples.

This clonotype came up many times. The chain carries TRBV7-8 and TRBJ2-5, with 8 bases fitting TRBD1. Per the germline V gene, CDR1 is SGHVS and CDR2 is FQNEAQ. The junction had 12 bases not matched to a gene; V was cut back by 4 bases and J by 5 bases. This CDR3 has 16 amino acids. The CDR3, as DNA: TGTGCCAGCAGCTCATACGACAGGGGTTGGTCGGAGACCCAGTACTTC. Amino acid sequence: CASSSYDRGWSETQYF.

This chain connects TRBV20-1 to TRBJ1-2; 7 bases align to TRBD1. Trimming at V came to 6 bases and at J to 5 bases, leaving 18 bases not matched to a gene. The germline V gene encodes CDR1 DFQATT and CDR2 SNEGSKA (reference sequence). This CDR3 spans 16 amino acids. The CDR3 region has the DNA TGCAGTGCCCACACGCTGGGACAGTATAAGCTGTATGGCTACACCTTC. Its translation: CSAHTLGQYKLYGYTF.

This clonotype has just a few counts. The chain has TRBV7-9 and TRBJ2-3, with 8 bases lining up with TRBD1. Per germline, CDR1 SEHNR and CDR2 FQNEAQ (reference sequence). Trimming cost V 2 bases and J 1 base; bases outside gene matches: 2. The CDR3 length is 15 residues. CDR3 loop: CASSLPTGGTDTQYF. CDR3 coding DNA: TGTGCCAGCAGCTTACCGACAGGGGGCACAGATACGCAGTATTTT.

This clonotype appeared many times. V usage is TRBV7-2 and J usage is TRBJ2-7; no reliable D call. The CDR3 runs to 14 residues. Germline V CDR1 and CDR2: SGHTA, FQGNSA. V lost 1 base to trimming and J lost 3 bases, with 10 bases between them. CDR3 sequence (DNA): TGTGCCAGCAGCTTAGTCCCGGAGCTCTACGAGCAGTACTTC. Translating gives CASSLVPELYEQYF.